This TCR beta chain was profiled in a study of radiotherapy plus CTLA-4 blockade in lung cancer. For the study at large: Objective response rate was around 20%; disease control rate, 31%.

This clone is a singleton in its sample. Relative to the germline gene, one junction end is altered; a read error may explain this. Different DNA sequences within this sample yield the same CDR3. Sequencing used immunoSEQ multiplex PCR; TCRdb keeps in-frame clones, though not all of them. The sample lists approximately 35,000 clones, more than 80% occurring once. The starting material was peripheral blood, obtained from a patient treated with radiotherapy plus ipilimumab. The TCR was taken from a human donor with non-small cell lung cancer who had stable disease on radiotherapy plus ipilimumab.

The chain's CDR3 is CASSQDSSGLAAGEQFF. In DNA, the CDR3 is TGCGCCAGCAGTCAAGATTCATCGGGACTAGCTGCAGGTGAGCAGTTCTTC. V is TRBV4-3 and J is TRBJ2-1; 9 bases agree with TRBD2. CDR1 LGHNA and CDR2 YSLEER come from the germline V gene. There are 17 residues in the CDR3.